This TCR beta chain was observed in a study of blood T cell repertoires in COVID-19. This table comes from immunoSEQ multiplex PCR, and its TCRdb copy is limited to in-frame clones, with some not included. The table lists approximately 310,000 clones, about 85% of them singletons, with approximately 1.9% in the top ten. The CDR3 consists of 15 residues. The V end was cut by 4 bases, the J end by 0 bases, with 11 bases between. In germline, CDR1 is SNHLY, CDR2 FYNNEI. The TCR comes from a woman aged 25 to 39 who had been exposed to COVID-19. Sequencing used PBMCs or T cells enriched from blood (not recorded which). The V gene is TRBV2, the J gene TRBJ2-3; TRBD1 might be the D (6 bases). CDR3 sequence (DNA): TGTGCCAGCAGTGCGAGACAGGCAAGCACAGATACGCAGTATTTT. Encoded protein: CASSARQASTDTQYF.